A single sample gave rise to the 27 T cell receptor beta chains below, sequenced in a study of cytomegalovirus exposure and HLA in healthy donors. PCR employed 60 Vbeta and 13 Jbeta primers. Profiling relied on immunoSEQ multiplex PCR, and the TCRdb table lists in-frame clones only, not all of them. Its listing shows fewer than 150,000 clones. Sample: PBMCs. The source is a middle-aged man in good health and CMV-seronegative.

This sequence joins TRBV4-3 and TRBJ1-4; the match to TRBD1 covers 12 bases. Germline trimming cut 0 bases from V and 5 bases from J; bases unmatched to any gene: 4. Germline CDR1 is LGHNA and CDR2 is YSLEER. CDR3 size: 17 residues. The CDR3 nucleotides are TGCGCCAGCAGCCAAGAGGGGACAGGGGGCCTAAATGAAAAACTGTTTTTT. Protein product: CASSQEGTGGLNEKLFF.

The gene calls are TRBV29-1 and TRBJ1-1, with TRBD1 as a possible D gene (6 bases). Germline CDR1 is SQVTM and CDR2 is ANQGSEA. The CDR3 covers 14 residues. Trimming left V 1 base short and J 5 bases short, with 14 bases between. The CDR3 DNA is TGCAGCGTTGAAGTTGAGGGGGTGTGGACTGAAGCTTTCTTT. Its protein is CSVEVEGVWTEAFF.

This chain links TRBV14 with TRBJ2-6; D uncertain. This CDR3 has 15 amino acids. CDR1 SGHDN and CDR2 FVKESK come from the germline V gene. Trimming took off 4 bases at V and 4 bases at J, with 11 bases between the two ends. The CDR3 is CASSPGTPGANVLTF. In DNA, the CDR3 is TGTGCCAGCAGCCCTGGCACCCCCGGGGCCAACGTCCTGACTTTC. The entire variable domain, with the rest obtained from reference TRBV14 and TRBJ2-6, is as follows: EAGVTQFPSHSVIEKGQTVTLRCDPISGHDNLYWYRRVMGKEIKFLLHFVKESKQDESGMPNNRFLAERTGGTYSTLKVQPAELEDSGVYFCASSPGTPGANVLTFGAGSRLTVL.

This chain joins TRBV2 and TRBJ1-5; no firm D call. The CDR3 is made up of 14 amino acids. The V gene lost 4 bases and the J gene lost 2 bases, with 9 bases spanning the gap. The V gene's germline CDR1 is SNHLY and CDR2 FYNNEI. The CDR3 sequence is CASSGPGGNQPQHF. The CDR3, as DNA: TGTGCCAGCAGTGGCCCGGGAGGCAATCAGCCCCAGCATTTT.

The chain uses TRBV6-5 and TRBJ2-2; 7 nucleotides agree with TRBD1. This CDR3 is 14 amino acids long. Germline lookup yields CDR1 MNHEY and CDR2 SVGAGI. The V and J ends lost 10 bases and 2 bases, in that order; junction bases with no gene match: 7. In nucleotides, the CDR3 is TGTGCCACCCAAAGACAGGGCAACACCGGGGAGCTGTTTTTT. Amino acid sequence: CATQRQGNTGELFF.

The CDR3, as DNA: TGTGCCAGCAGCTTAGTCCAGGGGCTGGAGACCCAGTACTTC. This gives the protein CASSLVQGLETQYF. The genes are TRBV7-2 and TRBJ2-5, with D possibly TRBD1 on 6 matching bases. Germline values: CDR1 SGHTA, CDR2 FQGNSA. CDR3 size: 14 residues. Trimming removed 1 base at V and 5 bases at J, with 11 bases between.

The J gene is TRBJ2-5, the V gene TRBV4-1; D perhaps matches TRBD2 (6 bases). Trimming pared 0 bases from V and 3 bases from J, leaving 11 bases between. The germline V gene encodes CDR1 MGHRA and CDR2 YSYEKL. The CDR3 sequence is 15 residues long. The CDR3 loop is CASSQDSRREETQYF. CDR3 bases: TGCGCCAGCAGCCAAGATTCGAGGAGGGAAGAGACCCAGTACTTC.

V and J are TRBV5-1 and TRBJ2-1; D is perhaps TRBD2 (6 bases). This CDR3 is 14 amino acids long. V was trimmed by 0 bases and J by 6 bases, leaving 10 bases between them. Germline CDR1 reads SGHRS; CDR2 reads YFSETQ. CDR3 region: CASSLVGGFNEQFF. CDR3 DNA: TGCGCCAGCAGCTTGGTTGGAGGGTTCAATGAGCAGTTCTTC.

The chain is built from TRBV4-2 and TRBJ2-7, with D perhaps TRBD2 (6 bases). CDR3 length equals 14 residues. The ends were cut back, 4 bases at V and 0 bases at J, with 10 bases in the middle. The germline V gene encodes CDR1 LGHNA and CDR2 YNFKEQ. The CDR3: CASSRVGGSYEQYF. The DNA of the CDR3 is TGTGCCAGCAGCCGAGTCGGGGGCTCCTACGAGCAGTACTTC.

This chain joins TRBV9 and TRBJ1-6, with a tentative D call TRBD1 (6 bases). Trimming shortened V by 0 bases and J by 8 bases, and 6 bases separated the two germline ends. The CDR3 runs to 13 residues. The germline CDR1 and CDR2 sequences are SGDLS and YYNGEE. The CDR3 loop reads CASSVAGDSPLHF. In DNA form, the CDR3 reads TGTGCCAGCAGCGTAGCAGGGGATTCACCCCTCCACTTT.

The chain couples TRBV19 to TRBJ2-2; maybe TRBD1 (7 bases). The CDR3 is made up of 19 amino acids. Trimming removed 7 bases from V and 0 bases from J, with 24 bases in between. Looked up from germline, CDR1 is LNHDA and CDR2 is SQIVND (reference sequence). The CDR3 nucleotides are TGTGCCAGTACTCACCAGGGGGGACAGATCTACGCGAACACCGGGGAGCTGTTTTTT. It yields the protein CASTHQGGQIYANTGELFF.

The V gene is TRBV6-1, the J gene TRBJ1-1; no reliable D call. This CDR3 is 13 amino acids long. Trimming removed 8 bases at V and 3 bases at J, with 13 bases between. Germline lookup yields CDR1 MNHNS and CDR2 SASEGT. In DNA, the CDR3 is TGTGCCAGCGAGAGTCTTTCGCACACTGAAGCTTTCTTT. Translating it yields CASESLSHTEAFF.

This sequence joins TRBV6-5 and TRBJ1-2; D is possibly TRBD1 (6 bases). This CDR3 has 15 residues. Germline loops: CDR1 MNHEY, CDR2 SVGAGI. Trimming left V 6 bases short and J 0 bases short, with 14 bases between. CDR3 nucleotide sequence: TGTGCCAGCAGCACGAAACAGGGAGCTAACTATGGCTACACCTTC. Protein product: CASSTKQGANYGYTF.

The CDR3 here is CASSSGTGDYGYTF. The CDR3 nucleotides read TGTGCCAGCAGCTCCGGGACAGGGGACTATGGCTACACCTTC. This chain connects TRBV6-5 to TRBJ1-2; TRBD1 agrees at 10 bases. V shed 6 bases, J shed 3 bases, and the junction held 4 bases outside the gene matches. The CDR3 has 14 residues. The germline gives CDR1 MNHEY, CDR2 SVGAGI.

V gene TRBV7-9 combines with J gene TRBJ1-5; 7 positions match TRBD1. CDR3 length equals 15 residues. In germline, CDR1 is SEHNR, CDR2 FQNEAQ (reference sequence). V shed 3 bases, J shed 0 bases, and the junction held 2 bases outside the gene matches. This CDR3 reads CASSLGTVSNQPQHF. The CDR3 DNA sequence: TGTGCCAGCAGCTTGGGGACAGTTAGCAATCAGCCCCAGCATTTT.

V and J are TRBV28 and TRBJ1-5; D might be TRBD1 (5 bases). Germline CDR1 and CDR2: MDHEN and SYDVKM. CDR3 length: 15 residues. The V gene lost 2 bases and the J gene lost 2 bases, with 10 bases spanning the gap. The CDR3 bases are TGTGCCAGCAGTTTAGGGGGGAGCGGCAATCAGCCCCAGCATTTT. This codes for CASSLGGSGNQPQHF.

The genes are TRBV11-2 and TRBJ1-2; D not resolved. Trimming left V 5 bases short and J 8 bases short, with 18 bases between. Germline V gives CDR1 SGHAT, CDR2 FQNNGV. The CDR3 has 14 residues. The DNA of the CDR3 is TGTGCCAGCAGCCTCCCCCGGGAAACGGGGGGCTACACCTTC. Translated: CASSLPRETGGYTF.

J is TRBJ1-1 and V is TRBV7-9; D is possibly TRBD1 (6 bases). With 0 bases removed from V and 2 bases from J, the gap between germline ends came to 10 bases. CDR3 size: 15 residues. CDR1 and CDR2 from the germline V gene are SEHNR and FQNEAQ (reference sequence). CDR3: CASSLAGTNNTEAFF. In nucleotides, the CDR3 is TGTGCCAGCAGCTTAGCAGGGACAAATAACACTGAAGCTTTCTTT.

The rearrangement links TRBV19 to TRBJ2-6; D unclear. CDR3 size: 17 residues. V lost 3 bases and J lost 0, with 12 bases in between. Germline loops: CDR1 LNHDA, CDR2 SQIVND (reference sequence). CDR3 bases: TGTGCCAGTAGTATCTTCTTCCGTCCCTCTGGGGCCAACGTCCTGACTTTC. Its translation is CASSIFFRPSGANVLTF.

The rearrangement uses TRBV19 and TRBJ2-6; TRBD1 matches at 9 bases. V shed 4 bases and J 1 base; nucleotides not matched to a gene: 8. Germline CDR1 LNHDA, CDR2 SQIVND (reference sequence). This CDR3 has 18 residues. Here the CDR3 DNA reads TGTGCCAGTAGTAAAGGAGGGACAGGGTTATCTGGGGCCAACGTCCTGACTTTC. Its protein product is CASSKGGTGLSGANVLTF.

The chain carries TRBV7-9 and TRBJ2-6; D ambiguous. Trimming removed 5 bases at V and 1 base at J, with 3 bases between. Germline V gene lookup returns CDR1 SEHNR and CDR2 FQNEAQ (reference sequence). The CDR3 length is 13 residues. The CDR3 spells CASSRSGANVLTF. CDR3 DNA sequence: TGTGCCAGCAGCCGGTCTGGGGCCAACGTCCTGACTTTC.

The CDR3 nucleotides read TGTGCCAGCAGTTTCGGGGGGCTCTATGGCTACACCTTC. Translating gives CASSFGGLYGYTF. The genes are TRBV27 and TRBJ1-2, with a tentative D call TRBD1 (6 bases). V shed 3 bases and J shed 4 bases, with 9 bases lying between them. The germline gives CDR1 MNHEY, CDR2 SMNVEV (reference sequence). This CDR3 has 13 amino acids.

The rearrangement links TRBV19 to TRBJ2-2, with 11 bases lining up with TRBD2. The CDR3 is 15 amino acids. Unmatched junction bases numbered 3, after V lost 3 bases and J lost 6 bases. In germline, CDR1 is LNHDA, CDR2 SQIVND (reference sequence). Here the CDR3 DNA reads TGTGCCAGTAGTATCGGGACTAGCGGAGCCGGGGAGCTGTTTTTT. As protein: CASSIGTSGAGELFF.

V gene TRBV5-6 combines with J gene TRBJ1-3; perhaps TRBD1 as D (5 bases). V lost 3 bases to trimming and J lost 0 bases, with 13 bases between them. The CDR3 loop spans 16 amino acids. The germline gives CDR1 SGHDT, CDR2 YYEEEE. CDR3 loop: CASSSIYRSSGNTIYF. CDR3 nucleotide sequence: TGTGCCAGCAGCTCGATATACAGGTCCTCTGGAAACACCATATATTTT.

On this clone: The same CDR3 is also encoded by other DNA sequences in this sample. The rearrangement links TRBV5-4 to TRBJ2-7; tentatively, D is TRBD1 (7 bases). Trimming removed 4 bases at V and 2 bases at J, with 19 bases between. Germline lookup yields CDR1 SGHNT and CDR2 YYREEE (reference sequence). This CDR3 has 16 amino acids. The CDR3 sequence is CASSRDRGTATYEQYF. CDR3 nucleotides: TGTGCCAGCAGCCGGGATCGGGGGACAGCCACCTACGAGCAGTACTTC.

The genes are TRBV6-6 and TRBJ1-4; D is undetermined. Deletions cut 2 bases from V and 4 bases from J, with 8 bases between. Germline V gene data show CDR1 as MNHNY and CDR2 as SVGAGI (reference sequence). This CDR3 contains 14 residues. The CDR3 loop reads CASSYAGNNEKLFF. DNA for the CDR3: TGTGCCAGCAGTTACGCGGGAAATAATGAAAAACTGTTTTTT.

As DNA, the CDR3 is TGTGCCAGCAGCTTAGCGGGGCGCGGGGAGCTGTTTTTT. This gives the protein CASSLAGRGELFF. The chain carries TRBV7-3 and TRBJ2-2; D is perhaps TRBD2 (6 bases). Trimming cost V 2 bases and J 7 bases, with 8 bases left between them. The CDR3 spans 13 residues. In germline, CDR1 is SGHTA, CDR2 FQGTGA. The whole variable domain, filled in from reference TRBV7-3 and TRBJ2-2, reads GAGVSQTPSNKVTEKGKYVELRCDPISGHTALYWYRQSLGQGPEFLIYFQGTGAADDSGLPNDRFFAVRPEGSVSTLKIQRTERGDSAVYLCASSLAGRGELFFGEGSRLTVL.